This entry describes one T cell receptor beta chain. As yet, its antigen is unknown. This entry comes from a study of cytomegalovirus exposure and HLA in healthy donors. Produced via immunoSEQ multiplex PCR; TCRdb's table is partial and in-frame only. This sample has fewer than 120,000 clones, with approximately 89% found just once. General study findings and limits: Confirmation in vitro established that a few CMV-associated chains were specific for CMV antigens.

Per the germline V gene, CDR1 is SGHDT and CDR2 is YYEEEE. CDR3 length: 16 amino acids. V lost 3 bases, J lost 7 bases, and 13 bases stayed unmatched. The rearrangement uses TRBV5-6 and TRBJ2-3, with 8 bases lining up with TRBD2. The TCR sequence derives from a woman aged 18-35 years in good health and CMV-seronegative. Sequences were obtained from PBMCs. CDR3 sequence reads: CASSSRRSGSWYTQYF. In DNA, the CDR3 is TGTGCCAGCAGCTCCCGACGGAGCGGGAGTTGGTATACGCAGTATTTT.